The 20 T cell receptor beta chains given below trace back to one sample, sequenced in a study of tissue T cells after allogeneic stem cell transplantation. Assay: immunoSEQ multiplex PCR; the TCRdb copy retains only in-frame clones and omits some. The data show some 24,000 clones, more than 60% seen once. This material consisted of tissue from the ileum, taken at autopsy. The source is a female donor older than 55 with lung cancer.

The rearrangement links TRBV18 to TRBJ1-4, with D perhaps matching TRBD1 (5 bases). With 3 bases removed from V and 8 bases from J, the gap between germline ends came to 13 bases. Germline values: CDR1 KGHSH, CDR2 LQKENI. The CDR3 loop spans 14 amino acids. The DNA for the CDR3 is TGTGCCAGCTCACCTGCCGCCGGGGCGGAAAAACTGTTTTTT. Translating gives CASSPAAGAEKLFF. Full variable domain (remainder filled in from reference TRBV18 and TRBJ1-4): NAGVMQNPRHLVRRRGQEARLRCSPMKGHSHVYWYRQLPEEGLKFMVYLQKENIIDESGMPKERFSAEFPKEGPSILRIQQVVRGDSAAYFCASSPAAGAEKLFFGSGTQLSVL.

V gene TRBV6-5 combines with J gene TRBJ1-2; TRBD1 might be the D (5 bases). Germline V gene sequence: CDR1 MNHEY, CDR2 SVGAGI. Trimming stripped 6 bases from V and 5 bases from J, with 16 bases between. This CDR3 is built from 14 residues. This CDR3 is CASRPRGGTYGYTF. The CDR3 nucleotides read TGTGCCAGCAGACCACGCGGGGGTACTTATGGCTACACCTTC.

This rearrangement joins TRBV27 to TRBJ1-2, with D maybe TRBD1 (5 bases). CDR3 length: 13 residues. Germline V gene data show CDR1 as MNHEY and CDR2 as SMNVEV (reference sequence). V was pared by 4 bases and J by 8 bases, with 14 bases between. The CDR3 DNA follows: TGTGCCAGCAGTTATTGGGCGGGGGACGGCTACACCTTC. It codes for CASSYWAGDGYTF.

The chain has TRBV18 and TRBJ2-5; D gene ambiguous. The CDR3 sequence is 13 residues long. The germline CDR1 and CDR2 sequences are KGHSH and LQKENI. Trimming left V 4 bases short and J 5 bases short, with 11 bases between. The CDR3 spells CASSRAMRETQYF. DNA for the CDR3: TGTGCCAGCTCACGGGCAATGAGGGAGACCCAGTACTTC.

This clone was seen a few times. The rearrangement links TRBV19 to TRBJ1-5; a weak D match, TRBD1 (5 bases). The V gene's germline CDR1 is LNHDA and CDR2 SQIVND (reference sequence). The germline V and J ends were trimmed by 10 bases and 7 bases, with 17 bases remaining between them. This CDR3 is built from 13 residues. CDR3 DNA: TGTGCCACGAGTCGGGACGGCTTGCAGCCCCAGCATTTT. It translates to CATSRDGLQPQHF.

This sequence joins TRBV19 and TRBJ2-1; possibly TRBD1 for D (6 bases). Germline V gene lookup returns CDR1 LNHDA and CDR2 SQIVND (reference sequence). The CDR3 length is 14 residues. The ends were cut back, 7 bases at V and 4 bases at J, with 14 bases in the middle. DNA for the CDR3: TGTGCCAGTAAGAGGGACACCGGGTACAATGAGCAGTTCTTC. Amino acid sequence: CASKRDTGYNEQFF.

J is TRBJ1-5 and V is TRBV18; the D is unclear. V lost 5 bases and J lost 0, with 5 bases in between. Germline loops: CDR1 KGHSH, CDR2 LQKENI. This CDR3 is built from 13 residues. For the CDR3, the DNA is TGTGCCAGCTCAAGGTATAGCAATCAGCCCCAGCATTTT. Its translation is CASSRYSNQPQHF. The full variable domain, in which reference TRBV18 and TRBJ1-5 provide the parts outside the CDR3, is NAGVMQNPRHLVRRRGQEARLRCSPMKGHSHVYWYRQLPEEGLKFMVYLQKENIIDESGMPKERFSAEFPKEGPSILRIQQVVRGDSAAYFCASSRYSNQPQHFGDGTRLSIL.

V usage is TRBV30 and J usage is TRBJ1-1; unclear D gene. Looked up from germline, CDR1 is GTSNPN and CDR2 is SVGIG (reference sequence). With 4 bases removed from V and 1 base from J, the gap between germline ends came to 7 bases. The CDR3 spans 12 residues. The CDR3 here is CAWNRKNTEAFF. The CDR3 nucleotides read TGTGCCTGGAATAGAAAGAACACTGAAGCTTTCTTT. The full variable domain, rest sourced from reference TRBV30 and TRBJ1-1, is SQTIHQWPATLVQPVGSPLSLECTVEGTSNPNLYWYRQAAGRGLQLLFYSVGIGQISSEVPQNLSASRPQDRQFILSSKKLLLSDSGFYLCAWNRKNTEAFFGQGTRLTVV.

This clone came up once. The gene calls are TRBV10-1 and TRBJ2-1, with 9 bases lining up with TRBD2. Germline V gives CDR1 WNHNN, CDR2 SYGVQD (reference sequence). V lost 6 bases to trimming and J lost 1 base; unmatched junction nucleotides: 1. CDR3 length: 14 amino acids. In nucleotides, the CDR3 is TGCGCCAGCAGCGCGGGAGGGTCCTACAATGAGCAGTTCTTC. Amino acid sequence: CASSAGGSYNEQFF.

The V gene is TRBV5-6, the J gene TRBJ1-5; TRBD1 aligns across 12 bases. CDR3 size: 15 residues. The V gene's germline CDR1 is SGHDT and CDR2 YYEEEE. The V segment lost 4 bases and the J segment 4 bases; nucleotides outside the gene matches: 3. The CDR3 loop reads CASSRDRGPNQPQHF. CDR3 bases: TGTGCCAGCAGCCGGGACAGGGGGCCGAATCAGCCCCAGCATTTT. Full variable domain (missing parts from reference TRBV5-6 and TRBJ1-5): DAGVTQSPTHLIKTRGQQVTLRCSPKSGHDTVSWYQQALGQGPQFIFQYYEEEERQRGNFPDRFSGHQFPNYSSELNVNALLLGDSALYLCASSRDRGPNQPQHFGDGTRLSIL.

This chain joins TRBV6-5 and TRBJ1-3; TRBD1 might be the D (6 bases). V gave up 7 bases and J gave up 0 bases, with 10 bases separating them. From germline, CDR1 is MNHEY and CDR2 SVGAGI. This CDR3 region has 14 residues. CDR3 protein: CASKTGFSGNTIYF. The CDR3 region has the DNA TGTGCCAGCAAAACAGGGTTCTCTGGAAACACCATATATTTT.

The V and J genes are TRBV29-1 and TRBJ2-1; 8 bases map to TRBD2. The length of the CDR3 is 14 residues. After removal of 3 bases from V and 1 base from J, the junction contained 2 bases not matched to a gene. The V gene's germline CDR1 is SQVTM and CDR2 ANQGSEA. CDR3 sequence reads: CSVDGTRSYNEQFF. CDR3 bases: TGCAGCGTTGATGGGACTAGATCCTACAATGAGCAGTTCTTC.

The V and J genes are TRBV3-1 (or the pseudogene TRBV3-2) and TRBJ1-5; weak D call: TRBD1 (6 bases). There are 17 residues in the CDR3. Germline V gives CDR1 LGHDT, CDR2 YNNKEL (reference sequence). The V and J ends lost 1 base and 4 bases respectively, with 17 bases between them. The CDR3: CASSQALSGVKNQPQHF. As DNA, the CDR3 is TGTGCCAGCAGCCAAGCTCTGTCAGGGGTTAAGAATCAGCCCCAGCATTTT.

This chain connects TRBV9 to TRBJ2-1; TRBD2 matches at 8 bases. Germline V lookup: CDR1 SGDLS, CDR2 YYNGEE. CDR3 length equals 15 residues. Unmatched junction bases numbered 7, after V lost 0 bases and J lost 8 bases. DNA of the CDR3: TGTGCCAGCAGCGTAGCAGCGGGGGTACCGGATGAGCAGTTCTTC. Translating gives CASSVAAGVPDEQFF.

This clone was seen more than once but under ten times. The chain has TRBV7-3 and TRBJ2-1, with TRBD2 matching over 8 bases. The germline V gene encodes CDR1 SGHTA and CDR2 FQGTGA. With 3 bases clipped from V and 0 bases from J, the junction kept 4 bases outside the gene matches. The CDR3 has 16 amino acids. The CDR3 loop is CASSLWAGGSYNEQFF. The CDR3 DNA reads as TGTGCCAGCAGCTTGTGGGCGGGAGGCTCCTACAATGAGCAGTTCTTC.

This clone was seen a handful of times. The chain couples TRBV6-2 or TRBV6-3 to TRBJ1-5; D not certain. V lost 2 bases and J 7 bases, leaving 15 bases between the germline ends. CDR1 is MNHEY and CDR2 is SVGEGT in the germline V gene. This CDR3 has 15 residues. In DNA, the CDR3 is TGTGCCAGCAGTTACGGAGGCCTAAATGGGCAGCCCCAGCATTTT. It is translated as CASSYGGLNGQPQHF.

The CDR3 loop reads CASSLKDRGPRQPQHF. The CDR3 DNA sequence: TGTGCCAGTAGTCTAAAGGACAGGGGGCCGCGTCAGCCCCAGCATTTT. The chain carries TRBV19 and TRBJ1-5, with 11 bases lining up with TRBD1. V lost 5 bases and J lost 6; bases outside the gene matches: 9. Germline V gene sequence: CDR1 LNHDA, CDR2 SQIVND (reference sequence). The CDR3 spans 16 residues.

The V and J genes are TRBV7-9 and TRBJ1-3; TRBD1 matches at 9 bases. V lost 5 bases and J lost 3; bases outside the gene matches: 8. The CDR3 is 16 residues long. In germline, CDR1 is SEHNR, CDR2 FQNEAQ (reference sequence). CDR3 nucleotides: TGTGCCAGCAGCCCACAGGGGGCGTCTTATGGAAACACCATATATTTT. It specifies CASSPQGASYGNTIYF. Complete variable domain (other parts from reference TRBV7-9 and TRBJ1-3): DTGVSQNPRHKITKRGQNVTFRCDPISEHNRLYWYRQTLGQGPEFLTYFQNEAQLEKSRLLSDRFSAERPKGSFSTLEIQRTEQGDSAMYLCASSPQGASYGNTIYFGEGSWLTVV.

The rearrangement joins TRBV19 to TRBJ2-3; weak D call: TRBD2 (5 bases). The CDR3 loop spans 12 amino acids. The V gene lost 10 bases and the J gene lost 0 bases, with 8 bases spanning the gap. Germline CDR1 LNHDA, CDR2 SQIVND (reference sequence). For the CDR3, the DNA is TGTGCCACGCGGGCAAGCACAGATACGCAGTATTTT. Translation gives CATRASTDTQYF.

V is TRBV7-2 and J is TRBJ2-3, with 10 bases aligning to TRBD2. CDR1 is SGHTA, CDR2 FQGNSA, per germline. With 1 base clipped from V and 9 bases from J, the junction kept 13 bases outside the gene matches. The CDR3 sequence is 17 residues long. CDR3 residues: CASSLESGGGPLGTQYF. The CDR3 DNA reads as TGTGCCAGCAGCTTAGAGAGCGGGGGGGGCCCTCTCGGGACGCAGTATTTT.